This T cell receptor beta chain was retrieved from a study of cytomegalovirus exposure and HLA in healthy donors. Study as a whole: Prior work identified 120 million or so unique TCR beta sequences in roughly 180 million T cells. The study, taken as a whole, reports: HLA allele associations emerged for fewer than 20,000 TCR beta sequences in a later analysis, at 0.05 false discovery rate.

A note on this clone: The antigen is not known.

PCR was performed using 60 Vbeta and 13 Jbeta primers. TCRdb's table, derived via immunoSEQ multiplex PCR, lists solely in-frame clones and lacks some. Seen here are around 60,000 clones, approximately 71% observed once, and the top ten hold roughly a quarter. The CDR3 sequence is 15 residues long. In germline, CDR1 is SGHTA, CDR2 FQGNSA. J gave up 5 bases and V 3 bases, and 9 bases lay outside the gene matches. This cohort consisted of healthy bone marrow donors. The sequence came from a woman between 40 and 50 years old in good health and CMV-seropositive. This chain joins TRBV7-2 and TRBJ1-2, with 7 bases identical to TRBD1. The specimen sequenced was PBMCs. In nucleotides, the CDR3 is TGTGCCAGCAGCTTTTACGGGGGGGACAGTTATGGCTACACCTTC. Protein sequence: CASSFYGGDSYGYTF.